The 16 T cell receptor beta chains given below trace back to one sample, sequenced in a study of monozygotic twins with inflammatory bowel disease. Using the 5' RACE reads, TCRdb records one entry per CDR3 protein without DNA. The sample table includes around 400,000 distinct CDR3 sequences. Specimen: blood. The receptors derive from a human donor with ulcerative colitis or Crohn's disease, or a healthy co-twin of an affected twin (not recorded which).

The chain couples TRBV3-1 to TRBJ1-2. The V gene's germline CDR1 is LGHDT and CDR2 YNNKEL (reference sequence). This CDR3 comprises 14 residues. This CDR3 is CASSQGDARYGYTF.

The CDR3: CASSAAGGPGDTQYF. The rearrangement uses TRBV6-1 and TRBJ2-3; the TCRdb D gene call, TRBD2, has no DNA to confirm it. The CDR3 has 15 amino acids. Germline V lookup: CDR1 MNHNS, CDR2 SASEGT.

The genes are TRBV24-1 and TRBJ1-2; the D call of TRBD1 rests on TCRdb alone, since no DNA is present to check it. From germline, CDR1 is KGHDR and CDR2 SFDVKD. The CDR3 totals 15 residues. This chain's CDR3 is CATSDPTGGNYGYTF.

The chain uses TRBV19 and TRBJ2-2; the D call from TCRdb, TRBD2, cannot be confirmed without DNA. Germline V gene data show CDR1 as LNHDA and CDR2 as SQIVND (reference sequence). This CDR3 is built from 15 residues. The CDR3 sequence is CASRPGTVNTGELFF.

The gene calls are TRBV14 and TRBJ2-3; TCRdb designates TRBD2, a call that cannot be tested without DNA. The CDR3 spans 16 residues. Looked up from germline, CDR1 is SGHDN and CDR2 is FVKESK. The CDR3 reads CASSQYTTAGTDTQYF.

The V call is TRBV7-2, the J call TRBJ2-3; absent DNA, TCRdb's TRBD2 call cannot be checked. Looked up from germline, CDR1 is SGHTA and CDR2 is FQGNSA. CDR3 length equals 14 residues. CDR3 in amino acids: CASSAEGRTDTQYF. The full variable domain, in which reference TRBV7-2 and TRBJ2-3 provide the parts outside the CDR3, is GAGVSQSPSNKVTEKGKDVELRCDPISGHTALYWYRQSLGQGLEFLIYFQGNSAPDKSGLPSDRFSAERTGGSVSTLTIQRTQQEDSAVYLCASSAEGRTDTQYFGPGTRLTVL.

The V call is TRBV5-1, the J call TRBJ2-1; TCRdb outputs TRBD2, but without DNA this stays unchecked. The CDR3 runs to 16 residues. CDR1 SGHRS and CDR2 YFSETQ come from the germline V gene. This chain's CDR3 is CASSLGTSADYNEQFF.

The J gene is TRBJ2-7, the V gene TRBV7-9; TCRdb proposes TRBD2, but this gene call is untestable without DNA. Germline V gene data show CDR1 as SEHNR and CDR2 as FQNEAQ (reference sequence). CDR3 length equals 15 residues. CDR3 in amino acids: CASSLEKAGTYEQYF. The full variable domain, completed using reference TRBV7-9 and TRBJ2-7, is DTGVSQNPRHKITKRGQNVTFRCDPISEHNRLYWYRQTLGQGPEFLTYFQNEAQLEKSRLLSDRFSAERPKGSFSTLEIQRTEQGDSAMYLCASSLEKAGTYEQYFGPGTRLTVT.

The chain couples TRBV5-4 to TRBJ2-2. This CDR3 comprises 15 residues. Germline V gene data show CDR1 as SGHNT and CDR2 as YYREEE (reference sequence). CDR3 in amino acids: CASSRESLNTGELFF.

Here the CDR3 reads CASSPNRQGRTGELFF. V gene TRBV11-2 combines with J gene TRBJ2-2; as DNA is missing, the TRBD1 call by TCRdb cannot be tested. Germline assignment: CDR1 SGHAT and CDR2 FQNNGV. The CDR3 is made up of 16 amino acids.

V gene TRBV7-8 combines with J gene TRBJ2-7. Germline CDR1 is SGHVS and CDR2 is FQNEAQ. This CDR3 contains 16 residues. The CDR3 loop reads CASSLGSRTFSYEQYF.

The chain links TRBV10-3 to TRBJ2-1; with no DNA, the TCRdb D assignment of TRBD2 cannot be verified. The CDR3 length is 13 residues. The germline V gene has CDR1 ENHRY and CDR2 SYGVKD. CDR3 residues: CATTSGSPNEQFF.

The J gene is TRBJ2-2, the V gene TRBV15; the TRBD1 assignment by TCRdb is unverifiable without DNA. Germline CDR1 and CDR2: LNHNV and YYDKDF (reference sequence). The CDR3 has 17 residues. The CDR3 here is CATSRDRGAGNTGELFF.

The chain recombines TRBV27 with TRBJ1-3; TCRdb's D gene call, TRBD1, goes unchecked for lack of DNA. The CDR3 consists of 17 residues. CDR1 and CDR2 (germline): MNHEY, SMNVEV (reference sequence). CDR3 amino acids: CASTRRGDGTSGNTIYF.

The chain has TRBV12-3 or TRBV12-4 and TRBJ1-2; the D call of TRBD1 rests on TCRdb alone, since no DNA is present to check it. The length of the CDR3 is 15 residues. The CDR3 sequence: CASSYPSEGGYGYTF.

V and J are TRBV18 and TRBJ1-1; TCRdb's D call, TRBD1, is unchecked because there is no DNA. The CDR3 sequence is 15 residues long. Per germline, CDR1 KGHSH and CDR2 LQKENI. The CDR3: CASSLSKQGGTEAFF.